A single T cell receptor (beta chain) is shown here with its context. Its binding antigen is unknown. Compared with germline, one end of the junction differs, possibly owing to a read error. This sample was taken from a study of blood T cells in healthy people across ages (dated by TCRdb to about 2015). At the level of the whole study: In model experiments, roughly one uniquely barcoded TCR beta cDNA molecule per two T cells was captured by template switching. To avoid experimental bias, donors of different ages were distributed randomly across sequencing lanes. For two donors (one aged 18 to 29 and one aged 80 or older), the study analyzed two additional independent replicas of 1 million unique cDNA reads from the same blood draw. Donors were grouped into four age groups: young (average roughly 17 years), middle-aged (39), aged (over 55) and long-lived (about 90). The study measured age-related changes in TCR beta repertoire diversity using deep sequencing normalized with unique cDNA molecular identifiers.

Library creation used 5' RACE. The sequencer listed for this sample is Illumina HiSeq 2500. A second roughly 6 to 12 cycle PCR used a sample-barcoded 5' primer and a J-beta primer mix. Each TCR beta cDNA molecule received a unique molecular identifier from a template-switch 5' adaptor carrying 12 random nucleotides. Each sample yielded at least 3 million CDR3-containing paired-end reads. First-strand cDNA synthesis was performed from all RNA using the Mint cDNA synthesis kit, with priming by a TRBC-specific oligonucleotide. Following uracil-DNA glycosylase treatment, all cDNA underwent a first 18-cycle PCR with the universal primers M1SS and BC2_uni_R. Turning to the authors' computational methods: For normalization, 1 million high-quality reads, each with a distinct molecular identifier, were randomly selected from each sample. Reads sharing molecular identifiers were discarded rather than binned into consensus sequences. MiTCR, run with a Q25 quality threshold and the strictest error-elimination algorithm, handled CDR3 identification, clonotype clustering and error correction. Lower-bound total TCR beta diversity was estimated with a nonparametric unseen species model using Euler transformation. The public reads were run again by TCRdb, first through fastp at Q25 and then through MiXCR, and only productive beta chains were kept. Merged by CDR3 protein, the rows form single entries marked with the most common genes and DNA. Here the V and J calls rest on TCRdb's processing, not on the authors' analysis. Present in this sample are 850,000 to 1,000,000 distinct CDR3 sequences, roughly 50% of which were seen just once. 20% to 25% of the sample is taken by the ten largest.

Systemically healthy Caucasian individuals from Russia, 35 to 40 in total and aged roughly 6 to 100 years, were included as donors. Each donor gave ten milliliters of peripheral blood, drawn into EDTA-treated Vacutainer tubes. PBMCs were isolated by Ficoll-Paque density-gradient centrifugation, with at least 6 million obtained per sample. Trizol reagent was used to extract total RNA from PBMCs, with at least 5 micrograms per sample. For every donor, an aliquot of PBMCs went through flow cytometry to measure the percentages of naive CD45RAhigh/CD27high T cells. What the work shows at the level of the full study, not this receptor alone: The CMV infection status of donors was not known, potentially confounding age-related changes in expanded clonotypes. The long-lived group showed more naive CD4+ T cells, fewer expanded clones and increased TCR diversity than the aged group, suggesting age selection. As age increased, observed TCR beta diversity per million T cells dropped in a roughly linear way, and a significant reduction was already evident by age about 40. Bulk unsorted PBMC profiling prevented conclusive comparison of naive and antigen-experienced compartments. There was a strong correlation between observed TCR beta diversity and the percentage of naive T cells measured by flow cytometry. Estimates of total diversity based on one million sequenced T cells were regarded as lower bounds and as underestimates.

Sequencing was carried out using blood. This sequence originates from a woman in her fifties or sixties in good health.

The DNA reads as follows: TGTGCCAGCAGCTCCGGGGGCAGAACTAATGGAAAACTGTTTTTT. The translation is CASSSGGRTNGKLFF. The chain is made from TRBV9 and TRBJ1-4; TRBD1 is possibly the D segment (6 matching bases). The germline V gene supplies CDR1 SGDLS and CDR2 YYNGEE. The CDR3 has 15 amino acids, counting the end cysteine and phenylalanine. CDR3 DNA only is kept here, 45 bases in frame from base 1.